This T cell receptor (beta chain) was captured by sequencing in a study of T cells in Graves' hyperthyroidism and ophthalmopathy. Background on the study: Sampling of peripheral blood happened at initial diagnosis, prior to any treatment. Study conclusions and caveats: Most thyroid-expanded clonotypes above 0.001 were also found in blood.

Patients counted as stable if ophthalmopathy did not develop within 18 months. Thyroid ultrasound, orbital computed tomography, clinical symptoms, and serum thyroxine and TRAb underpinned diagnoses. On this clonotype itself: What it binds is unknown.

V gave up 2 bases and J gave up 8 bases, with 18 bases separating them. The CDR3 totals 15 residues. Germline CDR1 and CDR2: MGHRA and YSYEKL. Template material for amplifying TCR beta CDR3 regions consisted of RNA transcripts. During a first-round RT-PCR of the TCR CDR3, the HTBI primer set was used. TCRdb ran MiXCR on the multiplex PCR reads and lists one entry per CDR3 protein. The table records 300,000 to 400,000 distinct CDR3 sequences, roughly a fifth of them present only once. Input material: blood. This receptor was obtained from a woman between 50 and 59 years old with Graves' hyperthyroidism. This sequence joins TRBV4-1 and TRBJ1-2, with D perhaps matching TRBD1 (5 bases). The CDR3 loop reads CASSQTRDSGRGYTF. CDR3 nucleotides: TGCGCCAGCAGCCAAACCCGGGACTCTGGGCGGGGCTACACCTTC.